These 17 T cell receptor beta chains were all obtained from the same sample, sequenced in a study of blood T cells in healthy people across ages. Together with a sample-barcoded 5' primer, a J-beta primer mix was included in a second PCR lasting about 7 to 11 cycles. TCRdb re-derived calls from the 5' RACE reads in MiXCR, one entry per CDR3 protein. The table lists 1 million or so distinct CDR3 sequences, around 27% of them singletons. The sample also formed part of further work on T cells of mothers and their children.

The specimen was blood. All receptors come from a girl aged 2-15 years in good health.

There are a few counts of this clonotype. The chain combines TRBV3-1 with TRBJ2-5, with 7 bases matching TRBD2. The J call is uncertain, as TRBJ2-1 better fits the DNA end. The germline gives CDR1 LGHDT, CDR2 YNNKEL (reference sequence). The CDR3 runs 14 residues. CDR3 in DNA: TGTGCCAGCAGCCAGAGCGGGGCCTACAATGAGCAGTTCTTC. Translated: CASSQSGAYNEQFF.

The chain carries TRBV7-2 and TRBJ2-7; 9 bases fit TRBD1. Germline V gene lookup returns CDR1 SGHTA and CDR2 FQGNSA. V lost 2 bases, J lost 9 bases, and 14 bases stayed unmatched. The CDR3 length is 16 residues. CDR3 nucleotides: TGTGCCAGCAGCTTATGGGGACAGGGAGGATTGGAGGCGCAGTACTTC. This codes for CASSLWGQGGLEAQYF.

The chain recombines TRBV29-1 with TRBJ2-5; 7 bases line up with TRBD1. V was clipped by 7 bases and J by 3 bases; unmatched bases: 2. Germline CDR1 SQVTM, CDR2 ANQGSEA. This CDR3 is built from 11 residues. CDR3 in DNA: TGCAGCGGACAGGGAGAAGAGACCCAGTACTTC. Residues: CSGQGEETQYF.

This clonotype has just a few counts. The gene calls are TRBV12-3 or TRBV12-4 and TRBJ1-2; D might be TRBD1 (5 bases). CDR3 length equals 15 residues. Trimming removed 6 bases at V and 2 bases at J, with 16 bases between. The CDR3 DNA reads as TGTGCCAGCAGCGTGGGACCCCTTGCAAACTATGGCTACACCTTC. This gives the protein CASSVGPLANYGYTF.

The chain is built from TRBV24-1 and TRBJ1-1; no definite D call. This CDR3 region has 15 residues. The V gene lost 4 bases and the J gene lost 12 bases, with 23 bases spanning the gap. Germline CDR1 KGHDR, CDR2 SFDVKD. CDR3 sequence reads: CATSDPPGPRRQTFF. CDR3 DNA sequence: TGTGCCACCAGTGACCCTCCGGGCCCCCGGAGGCAAACTTTCTTT.

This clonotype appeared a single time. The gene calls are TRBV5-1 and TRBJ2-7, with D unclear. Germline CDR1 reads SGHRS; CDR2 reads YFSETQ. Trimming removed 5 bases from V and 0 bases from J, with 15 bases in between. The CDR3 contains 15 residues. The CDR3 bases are TGCGCCAGCAGAACCCTACCGCCCAGCTCCTACGAGCAGTACTTC. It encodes CASRTLPPSSYEQYF. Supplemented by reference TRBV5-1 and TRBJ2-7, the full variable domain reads KAGVTQTPRYLIKTRGQQVTLSCSPISGHRSVSWYQQTPGQGLQFLFEYFSETQRNKGNFPGRFSGRQFSNSRSEMNVSTLELGDSALYLCASRTLPPSSYEQYFGPGTRLTVT.

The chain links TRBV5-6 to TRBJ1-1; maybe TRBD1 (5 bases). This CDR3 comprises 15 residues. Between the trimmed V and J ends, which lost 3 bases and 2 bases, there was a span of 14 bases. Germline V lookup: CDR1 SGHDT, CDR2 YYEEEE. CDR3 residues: CASSWGLAGNTEAFF. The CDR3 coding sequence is TGTGCCAGCAGCTGGGGCTTGGCGGGTAACACTGAAGCTTTCTTT.

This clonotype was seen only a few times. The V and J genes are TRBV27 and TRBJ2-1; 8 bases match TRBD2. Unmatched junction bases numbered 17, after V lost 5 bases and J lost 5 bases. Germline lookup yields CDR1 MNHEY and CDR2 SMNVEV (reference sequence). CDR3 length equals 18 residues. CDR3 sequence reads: CASSLLLRDSGDNNEQFF. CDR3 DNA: TGTGCCAGCAGTCTCCTACTCCGGGATAGCGGGGATAACAATGAGCAGTTCTTC.

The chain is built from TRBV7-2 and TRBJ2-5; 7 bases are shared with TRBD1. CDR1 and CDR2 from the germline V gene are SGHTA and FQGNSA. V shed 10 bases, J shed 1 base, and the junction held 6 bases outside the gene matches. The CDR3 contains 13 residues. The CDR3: CATTNRGQETQYF. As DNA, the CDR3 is TGTGCCACCACGAACAGGGGCCAAGAGACCCAGTACTTC.

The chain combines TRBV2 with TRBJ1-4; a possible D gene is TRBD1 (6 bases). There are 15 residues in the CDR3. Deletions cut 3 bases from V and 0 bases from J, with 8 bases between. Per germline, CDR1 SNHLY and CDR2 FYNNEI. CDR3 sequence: CASSDGQPTNEKLFF. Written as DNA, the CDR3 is TGTGCCAGCAGTGACGGACAGCCAACTAATGAAAAACTGTTTTTT.

CDR3 bases: TGCAGCGTTACAGGGGATGGAGATGAAAAACTGTTTTTT. Protein product: CSVTGDGDEKLFF. The rearrangement links TRBV29-1 to TRBJ1-4, with 7 bases lining up with TRBD1. Germline values: CDR1 SQVTM, CDR2 ANQGSEA. After removal of 5 bases from V and 6 bases from J, the junction contained 6 bases not matched to a gene. The CDR3 has 13 amino acids.

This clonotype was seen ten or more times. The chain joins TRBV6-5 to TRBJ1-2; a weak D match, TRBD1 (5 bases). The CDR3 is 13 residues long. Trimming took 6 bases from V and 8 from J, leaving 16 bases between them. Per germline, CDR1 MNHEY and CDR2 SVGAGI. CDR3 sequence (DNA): TGTGCCAGCAGCCTTCTAGCGGGGGTAGGCTACACCTTC. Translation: CASSLLAGVGYTF.

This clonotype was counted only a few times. This CDR3 is CASSFGRLDNEQYF. The CDR3 nucleotides are TGTGCCAGCAGTTTCGGTAGACTAGACAACGAGCAGTACTTC. V usage is TRBV12-3 or TRBV12-4 and J usage is TRBJ2-7; D might be TRBD2 (6 bases). Trimming pared 3 bases from V and 5 bases from J, leaving 14 bases between. CDR3 length: 14 amino acids.

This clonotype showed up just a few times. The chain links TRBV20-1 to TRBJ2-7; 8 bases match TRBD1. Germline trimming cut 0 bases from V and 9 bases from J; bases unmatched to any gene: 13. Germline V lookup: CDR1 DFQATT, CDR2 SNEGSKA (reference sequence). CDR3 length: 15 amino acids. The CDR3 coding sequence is TGCAGTGCTAGAGATTCGGGACAGGCGTTCTCAGGGCAGTACTTC. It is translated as CSARDSGQAFSGQYF.

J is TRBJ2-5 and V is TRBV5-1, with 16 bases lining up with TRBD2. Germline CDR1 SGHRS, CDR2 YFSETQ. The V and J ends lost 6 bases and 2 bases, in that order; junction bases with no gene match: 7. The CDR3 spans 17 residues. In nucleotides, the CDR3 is TGCGCCAGCAACCCGGGACTAGCGGGGGGGACACAAGAGACCCAGTACTTC. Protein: CASNPGLAGGTQETQYF. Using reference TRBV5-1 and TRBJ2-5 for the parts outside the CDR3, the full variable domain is KAGVTQTPRYLIKTRGQQVTLSCSPISGHRSVSWYQQTPGQGLQFLFEYFSETQRNKGNFPGRFSGRQFSNSRSEMNVSTLELGDSALYLCASNPGLAGGTQETQYFGPGTRLLVL.

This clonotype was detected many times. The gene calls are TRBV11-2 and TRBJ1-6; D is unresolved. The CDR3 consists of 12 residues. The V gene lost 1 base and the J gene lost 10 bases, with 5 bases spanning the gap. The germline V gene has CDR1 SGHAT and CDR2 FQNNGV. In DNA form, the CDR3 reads TGTGCCAGCAGCTTAGCAGACTCACCCCTCCACTTT. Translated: CASSLADSPLHF.

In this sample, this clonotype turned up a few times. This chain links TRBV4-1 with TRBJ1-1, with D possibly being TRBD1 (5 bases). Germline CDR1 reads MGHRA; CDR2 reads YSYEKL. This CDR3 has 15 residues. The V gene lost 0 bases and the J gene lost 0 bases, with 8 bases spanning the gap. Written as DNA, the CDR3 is TGCGCCAGCAGCCAAGAGAGGGGCATGAACACTGAAGCTTTCTTT. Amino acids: CASSQERGMNTEAFF.